The sample holds one count of the clone carrying this T cell receptor (beta chain). Trimming removed 7 bases at V and 5 bases at J, with 14 bases between. The CDR3 consists of 13 residues. CDR1 SNHLY and CDR2 FYNNEI come from the germline V gene. The data were taken from a study of blood T cell repertoires in COVID-19. TCRdb keeps only in-frame clones here, not all; method: immunoSEQ multiplex PCR. The data contain some 100,000 clones, 87% of them singletons. The source material was peripheral blood. V is TRBV2 and J is TRBJ1-1; D remains ambiguous. The TCR comes from a human donor in a cohort sampled during active COVID-19. As DNA, the CDR3 is TGTGCCAGCATCCGTGAGGGAGCGACTGAAGCTTTCTTT. Residues: CASIREGATEAFF.